This T cell receptor (beta chain) was obtained from a study of shared clonotypes between healthy human individuals (TCRdb year 2020). About the full investigation: The cohort comprised a couple of women and a few men aged 18 to 49 years. The study deeply sequenced blood TCR repertoires of several healthy adults to estimate repertoire size and the extent of clonotype sharing between individuals. Per donor, leukapheresis produced somewhere between about 0.9 and 9.5 billion PBMCs. Libraries were prepared and TCR repertoires were sequenced by different laboratories using diverse techniques, in order to increase sequencing depth and limit assay-specific biases. Per donor, three plates each were used for CD4 naive and CD4 memory, two for CD8 naive, and one for CD8 memory.

About this clone itself: The antigen this receptor binds is unknown. No much larger clone exists at a distance of one base, and base qualities are not known.

Using the deep immunoSEQ assay, TCR CDR3 regions were amplified from genomic DNA by multiplex PCR. Extracted genomic DNA from each cell subset was spread evenly across all wells of several immunoSEQ 96-well plates, with each plate serving as a replicate. For sorted subsets, each replicate PCR was loaded with about 0.2 ug genomic DNA, equivalent to roughly 30,000 T cell genomes. The purified libraries were quantified using a Qubit 3.0 fluorometer, sized with a Bioanalyzer 2100, and then quantified again using the KAPA Library Quantification kit. Every immunoSEQ 96-well plate was sequenced on a separate single-read 150-cycle Illumina NextSeq 550 flow cell. The authors processed their data as follows. The immunoSEQ output contained only junctional sequences without quality scores, so filtering could not match that applied to full-length reads. Sequences were annotated with PyIR, a Python wrapper for IgBLAST v1.9, and V/J genes and CDR3 were assigned using IMGT germline references. Reads were removed for weak V/J assignments (E-value above 1e-6), missing CDR3, stop codons, out-of-frame junctions, or ambiguous translated residues. V3J clonotypes were defined by identical inferred V gene, J gene, and CDR3 amino acid sequence. Percentage overlap between repertoires was computed as shared unique clonotypes divided by the size of the smaller repertoire. Richness of each repertoire was evaluated using RTK rarefaction, the Chao1 estimator, and Recon v2.1 estimates of unobserved clonotypes. Generation probabilities for all TCRbeta clonotypes obtained by the gDNA method from a handful of donors were computed using OLGA. TCRdb stores this immuneACCESS table with in-frame sequences only. Part of the clones is absent; in the studies checked, under half of the shortfall reflects unresolved V genes, and no reason is known for the rest. Clone size and the V and J calls come from that table; the DNA yielded D and trimming. Within this sample are millions of clones, with 95% of them counted one time only. 0.13% of the sample is in the top ten clones.

On the study overall, not on this receptor specifically: Naive subsets generally had larger estimated clonotype richness than memory subsets. Because the study included a small number of donors, the genetic and exposure-history diversity represented was limited. When a handful of donors were compared, the shared fraction of clonotypes was roughly 5% for naive CD4, around 4% for naive CD8, roughly 2.3% for memory CD4, and less than 0.5% for memory CD8. Pairwise subsampling indicated that sequencing depth was expected to affect the degree of clonotype sharing among donors. Sampling was restricted to blood, and TCR repertoires in tissue are likely to differ from TCR repertoires in blood. Compared with non-shared clonotypes, the clonotypes found in all four sorted-subset donors had higher generation probabilities. Incomplete sequencing was indicated by rarefaction of sorted-subset datasets, despite the large sequencing depth.

The donors were healthy, HIV-negative adults who had no recently reported acute infections or vaccinations. Every donor was a Caucasian adult residing in Nashville, Tennessee, USA. CD4+ T cells were enriched by magnetic negative selection, after which naive cells were positively selected on CD45RA and the negative fraction was taken as the memory subset. Blood was collected by leukapheresis, and PBMCs were isolated by Ficoll-Histopaque density gradient centrifugation and then cryopreserved in liquid nitrogen vapor phase. Analytical flow cytometry was used to check the purity and quantity of every magnetically sorted T cell population. From each sorted fraction, genomic DNA was isolated and quantified by UV absorbance on a Nanodrop 2000c. The germline V and J ends show losses of 5 bases and 0 bases respectively, and no gene match explains 8 bases of the junction. The CDR3, cysteine through phenylalanine, is 16 amino acids long. Of the read, only the CDR3 DNA is kept; its 48 bases are in frame from base 1. Taken from the germline V gene (reference sequence), the CDR1 and CDR2 loops are LNHNV and YYDKDF.

The sample was naive CD4+ T cells sorted from blood. The sample's cell subset or site label, decoded: CD45RA+ positively selected. The chain joins TRBV15 to TRBJ2-5, with TRBD1 matching 8 junction bases. This sequence was found in a man aged 18 to 30 in good health. CDR3 sequence: CATSQTGQVYQETQYF. The nucleotide sequence reads as follows: TGTGCCACCAGCCAGACGGGACAGGTCTACCAAGAGACCCAGTACTTC.